This T cell receptor (beta chain) comes out of a study of response to subunit inactivated influenza vaccine. Whole-study results and caveats: The authors suggested that few new T cells are recruited per seasonal influenza vaccination.

The CDR3 totals 15 residues. Trimming shortened V by 2 bases and J by 2 bases, and 9 bases separated the two germline ends. The germline V gene encodes CDR1 PRHDT and CDR2 FYEKMQ (reference sequence). This clonotype was seen only a few times. Its antigen is unidentified. A single record per CDR3 protein comes from TCRdb applying MiXCR to the RT-PCR reads. Among hundreds of thousands of distinct CDR3 sequences listed, approximately 24% were seen once. V usage is TRBV13 and J usage is TRBJ1-4; D is ambiguous. This TCR came from a man aged 50-60 years who received an inactivated influenza vaccine. Source: CD4+ T cells sorted from PBMCs, taken 4 to 6 days after vaccination. CDR3: CASSLYGVTNEKLFF. CDR3 in DNA: TGTGCCAGCAGCTTATATGGGGTGACTAATGAAAAACTGTTTTTT.